Listed below are T cell receptor beta chains from one sample, sequenced in a study of early T cells in non-severe SARS-CoV-2 infection. Each CDR3 protein gets one entry after TCRdb re-called the 5' RACE reads with MiXCR. In the table there are more than 20,000 distinct CDR3 sequences, about 4.5% of which are singletons. The source material was whole blood. These receptors originate from an adult who was a healthcare worker with PCR-confirmed SARS-CoV-2 infection or an uninfected control (not recorded which). The CDR3 runs from the conserved cysteine through the conserved F or W. The D gene is left open where the match is weak. Clone size is stated in some rows and not others, as once, few, many or a class when expanded.

D gene,J gene,V gene,clone size,CDR3 DNA,CDR3 protein
.,TRBJ2-2,TRBV5-1,many,TGCGCCAGCAGCTTGGGCGCCACTACGAACACCGGGGAGCTGTTTTTT,CASSLGATTNTGELFF
.,TRBJ2-3,TRBV2,many,TGTGCCAGCAGTGAGGGCCATACGCAGTATTTT,CASSEGHTQYF
.,TRBJ1-5,TRBV7-8,many,TGTGCCAGCAGCTTAGACGGGCCCCATGTTCCCCAGCATTTT,CASSLDGPHVPQHF
.,TRBJ1-6,TRBV27,few,TGTGCCAGCAGTTTATGGGTGAATTCACCCCTCCACTTT,CASSLWVNSPLHF
TRBD1,TRBJ2-3,TRBV14,few,TGTGCCAGCAGCCGGATTAGGGGGCGCGGCACAGATACGCAGTATTTT,CASSRIRGRGTDTQYF
.,TRBJ2-3,TRBV5-1,.,TGCGCCAGCAGCTTCTCGAGGGATCCGAACACAGATACGCAGTATTTT,CASSFSRDPNTDTQYF
TRBD1,TRBJ2-7,TRBV20-1,many,TGCAGTGCTATGGCATCCGGACAGGGGCCCCGGAGGTACGAGCAGTACTTC,CSAMASGQGPRRYEQYF
.,TRBJ2-5,TRBV24-1,few,TGTGCCACCAGTGATGGGAGTGACGCGACCCAGTACTTC,CATSDGSDATQYF
TRBD2,TRBJ2-2,TRBV11-1,few,TGTGCCAGCAGCTCCGGGACTAGCGGGGGGGCCGCCACCGGGGAGCTGTTTTTT,CASSSGTSGGAATGELFF
.,TRBJ1-2,TRBV7-8,many,TGTGCCAGCAGCTTGCGGGCCTCCTATGGCTACACCTTC,CASSLRASYGYTF
.,TRBJ2-5,TRBV19,many,TGTGCCAGTAGTATAAGTAAAGAGAACTATCGTCAGTACTTC,CASSISKENYRQYF
TRBD2,TRBJ2-1,TRBV6-2/TRBV6-3,.,TGTGCCAGCAGTAAGCGGACTAGCGGGGGGGCCTACAATGAGCAGTTCTTC,CASSKRTSGGAYNEQFF
.,TRBJ1-1,TRBV27,few,TGTGCCAGCAGAAGAGGTATGACTGAAGCTTTCTTT,CASRRGMTEAFF
TRBD1,TRBJ1-6,TRBV30,few,TGTGCCTGGAGTGAGGGGACAGAGAATTCACCCCTCCACTTT,CAWSEGTENSPLHF
.,TRBJ2-5,TRBV6-1,few,TGTGCCAGCAGTCAGGGACTTGCGGAGACCCAGTACTTC,CASSQGLAETQYF
.,TRBJ1-2,TRBV5-6,many,TGTGCCAGCAGCTTGTATGGGACTGGGGGCCCCTATGGCTACACCTTC,CASSLYGTGGPYGYTF
TRBD1,TRBJ2-1,TRBV29-1,many,TGCAGCGCCCGGACAGGGGACAATGAGCAGTTCTTC,CSARTGDNEQFF
.,TRBJ2-7,TRBV20-1,.,TGCAGTGCCCTAGACGACCCCTACTACGAGCAGTACTTC,CSALDDPYYEQYF
TRBD1,TRBJ1-1,TRBV29-1,few,TGCAGCGCTACAGGGGTTCGCACTGAAGCTTTCTTT,CSATGVRTEAFF
TRBD1,TRBJ2-2,TRBV3-1,many,TGTGCCAGCAGCCGGGACAGGGGCACCGGGGAGCTGTTTTTT,CASSRDRGTGELFF
.,TRBJ2-7,TRBV12-3/TRBV12-4,.,TGTGCCAGCAGTCTGGGACACGGTGGGGCTAAGCAGTACTTC,CASSLGHGGAKQYF
.,TRBJ2-1,TRBV6-5,medium-sized,TGTGCCAGCATGTGGGGAAACAATGAGCAGTTCTTC,CASMWGNNEQFF
.,TRBJ2-7,TRBV4-3,.,TGCGCCAGCAGCCAGGATGGAGGGTGGGCCGAGCAGTACTTC,CASSQDGGWAEQYF
TRBD2,TRBJ2-5,TRBV25-1,.,TGTGCCAGCAGTGACTCGCCGGCTAGCGGACGGAAGACCCAGTACTTC,CASSDSPASGRKTQYF
TRBD2,TRBJ2-7,TRBV7-6,few,TGTGCCAGCAGCTTAGAGGGACTAGCGTCCTACGAGCAGTACTTC,CASSLEGLASYEQYF